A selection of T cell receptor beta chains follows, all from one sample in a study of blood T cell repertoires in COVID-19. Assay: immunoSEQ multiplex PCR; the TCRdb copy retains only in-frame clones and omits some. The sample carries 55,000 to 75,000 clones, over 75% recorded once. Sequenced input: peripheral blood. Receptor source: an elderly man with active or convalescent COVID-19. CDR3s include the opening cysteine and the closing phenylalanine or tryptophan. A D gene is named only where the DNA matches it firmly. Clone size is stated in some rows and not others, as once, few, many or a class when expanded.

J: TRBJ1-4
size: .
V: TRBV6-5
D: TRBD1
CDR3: CASSYSGTGGEKLFF
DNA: TGTGCCAGCAGTTACTCCGGGACAGGGGGTGAAAAACTGTTTTTT

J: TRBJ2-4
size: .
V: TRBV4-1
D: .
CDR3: CASSPRQERAKNIQYF
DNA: TGCGCCAGCAGCCCCAGACAGGAGAGAGCCAAAAACATTCAGTACTTC

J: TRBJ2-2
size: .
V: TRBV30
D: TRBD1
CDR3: CARQGYNTGELFF
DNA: TGTGCCAGACAGGGATACAACACCGGGGAGCTGTTTTTT

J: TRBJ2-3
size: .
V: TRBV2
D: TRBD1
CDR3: CASSEDRVTDTQYF
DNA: TGTGCCAGCAGCGAGGACAGGGTAACAGATACGCAGTATTTT

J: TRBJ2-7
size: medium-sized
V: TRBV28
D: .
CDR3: CASSLGARWEQYF
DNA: TGTGCCAGCAGTTTGGGGGCCCGCTGGGAGCAGTACTTC

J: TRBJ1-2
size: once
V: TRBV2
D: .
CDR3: CASSRDKANYGYTF
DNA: TGTGCCAGCAGTAGGGACAAAGCTAACTATGGCTACACCTTC

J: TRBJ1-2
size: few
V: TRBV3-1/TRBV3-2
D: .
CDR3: CASSGGPMGYGYTF
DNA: TGTGCCAGCTCGGGAGGCCCAATGGGCTATGGCTACACCTTC

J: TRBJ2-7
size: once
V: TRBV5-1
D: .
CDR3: CASSLVPGKAYEQYF
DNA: TGCGCCAGCAGCTTGGTTCCAGGGAAAGCATACGAGCAGTACTTC

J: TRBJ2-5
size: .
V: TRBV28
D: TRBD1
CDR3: CASSFLGQGGQETQYF
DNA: TGTGCCAGCAGTTTCTTAGGACAGGGGGGGCAAGAGACCCAGTACTTC

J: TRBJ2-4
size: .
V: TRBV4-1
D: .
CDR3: CASSLLTLAKNIQYF
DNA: TGCGCCAGCAGCCTCCTCACATTAGCCAAAAACATTCAGTACTTC

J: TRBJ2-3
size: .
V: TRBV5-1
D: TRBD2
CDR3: CASKIRSASGVRGTQYF
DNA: TGCGCCAGCAAAATTAGGTCGGCTAGCGGGGTCCGGGGTACGCAGTATTTT

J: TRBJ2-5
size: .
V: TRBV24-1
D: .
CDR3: CATSDPAGGGETQYF
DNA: TGTGCCACCAGTGATCCTGCCGGGGGTGGGGAGACCCAGTACTTC

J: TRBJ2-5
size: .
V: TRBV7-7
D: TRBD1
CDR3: CASSLGIGDRGGETQYF
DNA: TGTGCCAGCAGCTTAGGGATAGGGGACAGGGGCGGAGAGACCCAGTACTTC

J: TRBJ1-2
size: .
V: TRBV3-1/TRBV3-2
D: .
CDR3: CASSQRPQGGYGYTF
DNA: TGTGCCAGCAGCCAAAGGCCCCAGGGAGGCTATGGCTACACCTTC

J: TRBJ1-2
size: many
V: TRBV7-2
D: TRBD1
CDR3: CASSTRQGAAFGYTF
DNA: TGTGCCAGCAGCACCCGACAGGGGGCCGCTTTTGGCTACACCTTC

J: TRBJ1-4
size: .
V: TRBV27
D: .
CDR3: CACAPRRVNEKLFF
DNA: TGTGCCTGTGCACCTAGGAGGGTTAATGAAAAACTGTTTTTT

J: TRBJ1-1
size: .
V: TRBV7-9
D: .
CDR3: CASSLPSAEAFF
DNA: TGTGCCAGCAGCCTTCCCTCCGCTGAAGCTTTCTTT

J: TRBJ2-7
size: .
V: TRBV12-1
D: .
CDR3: CASSCGWDIHEQYF
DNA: TGTGCCAGCAGCTGTGGCTGGGACATCCACGAGCAGTACTTC

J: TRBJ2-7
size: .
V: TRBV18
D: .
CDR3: CASSPPSGATYEQYF
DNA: TGTGCCAGCTCACCCCCTTCGGGAGCCACCTACGAGCAGTACTTC

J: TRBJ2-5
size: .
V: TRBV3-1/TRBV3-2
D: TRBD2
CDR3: CASSGLRLAGAKETQYF
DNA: TGTGCCAGCAGCGGCCTCAGGCTAGCGGGGGCTAAAGAGACCCAGTACTTC

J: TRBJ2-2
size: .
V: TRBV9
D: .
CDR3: CASSVVPTATGELFF
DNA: TGTGCCAGCAGCGTAGTCCCTACAGCCACCGGGGAGCTGTTTTTT

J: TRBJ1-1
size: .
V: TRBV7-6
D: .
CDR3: CASSLVGTGGTEAFF
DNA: TGTGCCAGCAGCTTAGTGGGAACTGGAGGGACTGAAGCTTTCTTT

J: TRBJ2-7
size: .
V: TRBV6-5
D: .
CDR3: CASNGGGSSSYEQYF
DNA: TGTGCCAGCAATGGAGGAGGGTCCAGCTCCTACGAGCAGTACTTC

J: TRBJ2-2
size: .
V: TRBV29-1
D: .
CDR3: CSVGRTANTGELFF
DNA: TGCAGCGTTGGGAGGACCGCTAACACCGGGGAGCTGTTTTTT